This TCR beta chain was captured in a study of CD8 T cells in ankylosing spondylitis (dated by TCRdb to the late 2010s). Study-level background: The study set out to find disease-linked TCR variants by profiling T cell receptor beta repertoires in ankylosing spondylitis patients and healthy donors. Samples of peripheral blood were taken, and for ankylosing spondylitis patients, synovial fluid was collected as well. The full study cohort was made up of about 24 ankylosing spondylitis patients and approximately 100 healthy donors.

Taken from the germline V gene, the CDR1 and CDR2 loops are SGHRS and YFSETQ. There are 14 amino acids in the CDR3, from cysteine to phenylalanine inclusive. Just the 42-base CDR3 DNA is kept, in frame starting at base 1. A distance of 12 bases separates the germline ends of V and J, which lose 1 base and 7 bases respectively. Reads for this sample came from an Illumina HiSeq 2500. Quantitative 5'-RACE with molecular barcodes was the method used to prepare the TCR beta libraries. Per the source publication's procedure: A new computational method, built on a probabilistic model of VDJ rearrangement, was used to identify disease-linked TCR variants. TCRdb cleaned the public reads at Q25 with fastp, built clones with MiXCR and kept in-frame beta chains. Entries are consolidated by CDR3 protein sequence, retaining the most common genes and DNA. The V and J calls reflect TCRdb's pipeline rather than the authors' work. Within this sample are hundreds of thousands of distinct CDR3 sequences, with about 24% of them counted one time only. The top ten clonotypes cover 0.89% of the sample.

Notes on this clonotype: The antigen it binds to is not known. No base qualities exist here, and no much larger clone lies one base off it.

Study-wide conclusions, independent of this receptor: The disease-linked clones had a CD8+ phenotype and were found at relatively low frequencies in peripheral blood. The disease-linked clones were reported to be significantly enriched in matched synovial fluid samples from ankylosing spondylitis patients. Blood from ankylosing spondylitis patients appeared to be characterized by a TCR beta motif composed of under 10 highly homologous amino acid variants. Some motif variants had previously been reported in the synovial fluid and blood of reactive arthritis patients, which suggests shared mechanisms of disease initiation.

The TCR was taken from a male donor with ankylosing spondylitis. The specimen sequenced was blood, either unsorted or a sorted T cell fraction (not recorded which). Recombination joined TRBV5-1 with TRBJ2-1, with no D gene named confidently. The nucleotide sequence reads TGCGCCAGCAGCTTGCGGGCCAGTGAGAATGAGCAGTTCTTC. It encodes CASSLRASENEQFF.